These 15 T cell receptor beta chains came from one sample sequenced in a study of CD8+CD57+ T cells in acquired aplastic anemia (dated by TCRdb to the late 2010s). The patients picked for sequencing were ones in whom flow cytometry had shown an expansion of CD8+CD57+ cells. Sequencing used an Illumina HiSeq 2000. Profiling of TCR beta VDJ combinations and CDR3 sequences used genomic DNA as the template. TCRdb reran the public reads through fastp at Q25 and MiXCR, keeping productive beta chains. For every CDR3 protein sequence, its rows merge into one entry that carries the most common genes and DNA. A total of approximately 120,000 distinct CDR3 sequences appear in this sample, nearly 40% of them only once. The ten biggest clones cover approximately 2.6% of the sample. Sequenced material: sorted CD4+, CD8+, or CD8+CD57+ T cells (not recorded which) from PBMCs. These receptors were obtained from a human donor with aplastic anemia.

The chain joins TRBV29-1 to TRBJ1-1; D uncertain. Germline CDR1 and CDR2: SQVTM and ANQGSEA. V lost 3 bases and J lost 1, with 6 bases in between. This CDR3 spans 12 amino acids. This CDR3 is CSVDLGNTEAFF. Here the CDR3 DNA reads TGCAGCGTTGACTTAGGGAACACTGAAGCTTTCTTT. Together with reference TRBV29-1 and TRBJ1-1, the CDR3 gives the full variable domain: SAVISQKPSRDICQRGTSLTIQCQVDSQVTMMFWYRQQPGQSLTLIATANQGSEATYESGFVIDKFPISRPNLTFSTLTVSNMSPEDSSIYLCSVDLGNTEAFFGQGTRLTVV.

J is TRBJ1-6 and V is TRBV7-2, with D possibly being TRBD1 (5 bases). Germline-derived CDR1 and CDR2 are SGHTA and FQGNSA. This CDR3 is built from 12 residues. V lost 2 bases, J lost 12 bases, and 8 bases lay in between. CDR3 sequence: CASSLLGGPLHF. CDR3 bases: TGTGCCAGCAGCTTACTGGGGGGACCCCTCCACTTT.

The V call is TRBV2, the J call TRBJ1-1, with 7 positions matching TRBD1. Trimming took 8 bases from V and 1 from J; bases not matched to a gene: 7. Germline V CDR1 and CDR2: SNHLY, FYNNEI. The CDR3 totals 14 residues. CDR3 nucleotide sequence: TGTGCCAGCGGTGGACAGGCGACGAACACTGAAGCTTTCTTT. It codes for CASGGQATNTEAFF. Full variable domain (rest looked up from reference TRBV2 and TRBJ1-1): EPEVTQTPSHQVTQMGQEVILRCVPISNHLYFYWYRQILGQKVEFLVSFYNNEISEKSEIFDDQFSVERPDGSNFTLKIRSTKLEDSAMYFCASGGQATNTEAFFGQGTRLTVV.

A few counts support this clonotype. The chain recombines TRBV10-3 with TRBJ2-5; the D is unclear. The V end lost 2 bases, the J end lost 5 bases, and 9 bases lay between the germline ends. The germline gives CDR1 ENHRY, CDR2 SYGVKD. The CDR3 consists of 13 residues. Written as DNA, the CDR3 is TGTGCCATCAGTGAGGGGTGGGTGGAGACCCAGTACTTC. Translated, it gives CAISEGWVETQYF.

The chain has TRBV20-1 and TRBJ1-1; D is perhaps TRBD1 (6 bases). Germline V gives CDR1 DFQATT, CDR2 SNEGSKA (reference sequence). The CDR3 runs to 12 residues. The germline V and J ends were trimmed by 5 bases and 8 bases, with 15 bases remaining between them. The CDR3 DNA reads TGCAGTGCTGGAGCCGGGACAAGGGAAGCTTTCTTT. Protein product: CSAGAGTREAFF.

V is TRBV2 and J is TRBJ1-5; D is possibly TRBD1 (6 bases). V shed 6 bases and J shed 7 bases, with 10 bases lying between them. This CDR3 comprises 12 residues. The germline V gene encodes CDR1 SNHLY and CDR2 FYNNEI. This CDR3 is CASRAGVQPQHF. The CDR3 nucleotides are TGTGCCAGCAGGGCAGGGGTACAGCCCCAGCATTTT.

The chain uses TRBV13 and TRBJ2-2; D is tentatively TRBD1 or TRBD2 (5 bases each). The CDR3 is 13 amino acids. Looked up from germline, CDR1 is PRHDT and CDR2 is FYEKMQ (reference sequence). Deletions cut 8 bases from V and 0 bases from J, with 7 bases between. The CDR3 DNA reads TGTGCCAGCGGGGGACCGAACACCGGGGAGCTGTTTTTT. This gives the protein CASGGPNTGELFF.

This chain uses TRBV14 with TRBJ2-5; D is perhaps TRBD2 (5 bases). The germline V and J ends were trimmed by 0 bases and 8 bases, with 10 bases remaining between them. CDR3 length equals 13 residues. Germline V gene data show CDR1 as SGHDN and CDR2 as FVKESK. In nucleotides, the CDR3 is TGTGCCAGCAGCCAAGAGACGGGGAGAACCCAGTACTTC. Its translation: CASSQETGRTQYF.

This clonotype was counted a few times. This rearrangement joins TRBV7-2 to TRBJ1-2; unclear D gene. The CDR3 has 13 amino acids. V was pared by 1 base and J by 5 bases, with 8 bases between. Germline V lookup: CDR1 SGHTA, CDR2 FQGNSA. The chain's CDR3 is CASSLGIMYGYTF. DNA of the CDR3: TGTGCCAGCAGCTTAGGGATAATGTATGGCTACACCTTC.

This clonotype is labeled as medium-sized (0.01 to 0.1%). The CDR3 spells CATSRDTGGTDTQYF. The CDR3 region has the DNA TGTGCCACCAGCAGAGATACAGGGGGCACAGATACGCAGTATTTT. V and J are TRBV15 and TRBJ2-3; 7 bases line up with TRBD1. The CDR3 runs 15 residues. V lost 0 bases and J lost 1; bases outside the gene matches: 1. CDR1 is LNHNV, CDR2 YYDKDF, per germline (reference sequence). The complete variable domain, with remaining parts taken from reference TRBV15 and TRBJ2-3, reads DAMVIQNPRYQVTQFGKPVTLSCSQTLNHNVMYWYQQKSSQAPKLLFHYYDKDFNNEADTPDNFQSRRPNTSFCFLDIRSPGLGDTAMYLCATSRDTGGTDTQYFGPGTRLTVL.

For the CDR3, the DNA is TGTGCCATCAGGTTCGGGGGCCGCACAGATACGCAGTATTTT. This codes for CAIRFGGRTDTQYF. The genes are TRBV10-3 and TRBJ2-3, with D perhaps assigned TRBD1 or TRBD2 (6 bases each). The V and J ends lost 6 bases and 1 base respectively, with 11 bases between them. This CDR3 contains 14 residues. The germline V gene has CDR1 ENHRY and CDR2 SYGVKD.

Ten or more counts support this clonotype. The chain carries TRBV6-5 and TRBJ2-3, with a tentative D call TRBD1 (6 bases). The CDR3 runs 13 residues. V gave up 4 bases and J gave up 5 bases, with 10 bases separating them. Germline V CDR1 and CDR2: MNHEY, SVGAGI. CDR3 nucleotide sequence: TGTGCCAGCAGTTCAGGGGTTCTAGATACGCAGTATTTT. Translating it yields CASSSGVLDTQYF.

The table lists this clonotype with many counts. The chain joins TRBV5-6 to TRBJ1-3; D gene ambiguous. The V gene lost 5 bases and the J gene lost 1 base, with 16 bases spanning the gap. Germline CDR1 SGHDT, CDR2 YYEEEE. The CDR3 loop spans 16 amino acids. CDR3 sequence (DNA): TGTGCCAGCAGTCAAAAGAAGGGTCAGTCTGGAAACACCATATATTTT. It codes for CASSQKKGQSGNTIYF.

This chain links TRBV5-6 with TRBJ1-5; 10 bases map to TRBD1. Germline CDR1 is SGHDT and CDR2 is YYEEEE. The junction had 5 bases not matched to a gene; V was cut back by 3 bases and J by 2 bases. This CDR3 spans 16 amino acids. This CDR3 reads CASSSDRGRGNQPQHF. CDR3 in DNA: TGTGCCAGCAGCTCGGACAGGGGGAGAGGCAATCAGCCCCAGCATTTT.

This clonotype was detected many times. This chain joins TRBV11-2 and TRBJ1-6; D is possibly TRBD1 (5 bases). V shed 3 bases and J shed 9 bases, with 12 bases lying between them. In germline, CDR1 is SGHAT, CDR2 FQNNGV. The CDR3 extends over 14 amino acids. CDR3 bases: TGTGCCAGCAGCTTTCGAGGGCAGGGTTCACCCCTCCACTTT. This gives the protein CASSFRGQGSPLHF.